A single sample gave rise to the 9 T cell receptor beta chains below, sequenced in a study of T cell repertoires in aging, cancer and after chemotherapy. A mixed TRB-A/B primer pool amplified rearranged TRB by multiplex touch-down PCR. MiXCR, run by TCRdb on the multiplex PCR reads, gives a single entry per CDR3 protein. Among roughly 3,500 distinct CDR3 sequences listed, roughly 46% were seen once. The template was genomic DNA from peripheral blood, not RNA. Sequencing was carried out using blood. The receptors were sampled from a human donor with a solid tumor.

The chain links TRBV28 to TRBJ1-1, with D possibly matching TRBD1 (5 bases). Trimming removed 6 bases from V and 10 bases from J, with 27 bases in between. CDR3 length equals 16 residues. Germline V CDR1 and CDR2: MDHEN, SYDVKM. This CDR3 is CASSTPGRVVGSGAFF. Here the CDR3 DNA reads TGTGCCAGCAGCACCCCCGGCAGGGTAGTAGGTTCAGGAGCTTTCTTT.

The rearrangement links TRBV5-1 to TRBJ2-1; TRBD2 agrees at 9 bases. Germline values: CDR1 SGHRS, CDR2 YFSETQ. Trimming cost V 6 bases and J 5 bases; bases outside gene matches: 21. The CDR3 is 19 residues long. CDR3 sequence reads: CASTRNVPPGVAGDNEQFF. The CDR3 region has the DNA TGCGCCAGCACCCGCAACGTACCTCCGGGGGTAGCGGGGGACAATGAGCAGTTCTTC.

DNA of the CDR3: TGTGCCAGCAGTTTAGACAGGGGGGGATACGAGCAGTACTTC. It specifies CASSLDRGGYEQYF. This chain uses TRBV28 with TRBJ2-7; TRBD1 matches at 9 bases. This CDR3 has 14 residues. Germline CDR1 and CDR2: MDHEN and SYDVKM. V trimming: 2 bases; J trimming: 4 bases; junction bases outside the gene matches: 3.

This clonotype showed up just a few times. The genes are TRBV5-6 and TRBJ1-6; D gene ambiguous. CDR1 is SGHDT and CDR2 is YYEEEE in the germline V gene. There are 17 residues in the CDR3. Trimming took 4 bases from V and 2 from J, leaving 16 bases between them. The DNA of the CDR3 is TGTGCCAGCAGCCTTGGGCGAGCCGGCGCCTATAATTCACCCCTCCACTTT. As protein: CASSLGRAGAYNSPLHF.

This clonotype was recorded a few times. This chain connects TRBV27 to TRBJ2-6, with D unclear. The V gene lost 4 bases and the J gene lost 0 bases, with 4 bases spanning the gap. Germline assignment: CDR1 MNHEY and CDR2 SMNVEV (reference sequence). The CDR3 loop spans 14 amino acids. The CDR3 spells CASSSLSGANVLTF. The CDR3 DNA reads TGTGCCAGCAGTTCCCTCTCTGGGGCCAACGTCCTGACTTTC. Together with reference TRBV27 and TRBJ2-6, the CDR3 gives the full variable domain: EAQVTQNPRYLITVTGKKLTVTCSQNMNHEYMSWYRQDPGLGLRQIYYSMNVEVTDKGDVPEGYKVSRKEKRNFPLILESPSPNQTSLYFCASSSLSGANVLTFGAGSRLTVL.

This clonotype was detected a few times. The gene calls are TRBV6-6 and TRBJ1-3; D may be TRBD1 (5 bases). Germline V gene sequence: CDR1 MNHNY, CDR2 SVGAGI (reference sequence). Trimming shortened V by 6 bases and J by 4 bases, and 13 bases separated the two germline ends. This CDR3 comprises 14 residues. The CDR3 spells CASSPGQSGNTIYF. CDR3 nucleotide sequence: TGTGCCAGCAGCCCGGGGCAGTCAGGAAACACCATATATTTT.

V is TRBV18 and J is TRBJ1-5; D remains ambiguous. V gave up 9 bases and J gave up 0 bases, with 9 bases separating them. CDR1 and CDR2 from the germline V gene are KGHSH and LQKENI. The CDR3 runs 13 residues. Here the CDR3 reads CASGKDSNQPQHF. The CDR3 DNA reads TGTGCCAGTGGGAAGGATAGCAATCAGCCCCAGCATTTT. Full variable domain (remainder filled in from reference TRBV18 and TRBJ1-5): NAGVMQNPRHLVRRRGQEARLRCSPMKGHSHVYWYRQLPEEGLKFMVYLQKENIIDESGMPKERFSAEFPKEGPSILRIQQVVRGDSAAYFCASGKDSNQPQHFGDGTRLSIL.

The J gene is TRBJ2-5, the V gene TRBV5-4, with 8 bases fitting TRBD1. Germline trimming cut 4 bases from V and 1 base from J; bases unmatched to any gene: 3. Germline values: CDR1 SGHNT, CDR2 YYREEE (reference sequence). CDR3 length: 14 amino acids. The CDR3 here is CASSRDRLQETQYF. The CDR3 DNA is TGTGCCAGCAGCCGGGACAGGCTCCAAGAGACCCAGTACTTC. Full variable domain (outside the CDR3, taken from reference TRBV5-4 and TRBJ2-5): ETGVTQSPTHLIKTRGQQVTLRCSSQSGHNTVSWYQQALGQGPQFIFQYYREEENGRGNFPPRFSGLQFPNYSSELNVNALELDDSALYLCASSRDRLQETQYFGPGTRLLVL.

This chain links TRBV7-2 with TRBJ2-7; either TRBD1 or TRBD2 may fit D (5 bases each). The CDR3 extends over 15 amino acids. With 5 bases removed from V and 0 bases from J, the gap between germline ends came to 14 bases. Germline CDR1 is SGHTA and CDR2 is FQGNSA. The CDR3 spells CASSLRDLHSYEQYF. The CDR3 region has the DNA TGTGCCAGCAGCCTCCGGGACCTACACTCCTACGAGCAGTACTTC.